The 25 T cell receptor beta chains below all came from one sample that was sequenced in a study of cytomegalovirus exposure and HLA in healthy donors. With 60 Vbeta and 13 Jbeta primers, the PCR was carried out. Measured with immunoSEQ multiplex PCR; TCRdb has only the in-frame clones, and not every one. The table has about 180,000 clones, about 85% seen once. Sample: PBMCs. The receptor source for this set is a girl aged 10 to 17 in good health and CMV-seropositive.

The chain joins TRBV11-3 to TRBJ2-1, with a weak D call TRBD2 (6 bases). The germline gives CDR1 SGHNT, CDR2 YENEEA. V dropped 4 bases and J dropped 9 bases, with 13 bases sitting between them. This CDR3 comprises 13 residues. The chain's CDR3 is CASSSRLEGEQFF. In DNA, the CDR3 is TGTGCCAGCAGCTCCCGACTAGAAGGTGAGCAGTTCTTC.

About this clone itself: The same CDR3 also results from other DNA sequences found in this sample. J is TRBJ1-5 and V is TRBV9; no reliable D call. The CDR3 consists of 13 residues. V lost 0 bases and J lost 4, with 5 bases in between. CDR1 and CDR2 from the germline V gene are SGDLS and YYNGEE. CDR3 protein: CASSVGANQPQHF. The CDR3 DNA follows: TGTGCCAGCAGCGTAGGGGCGAATCAGCCCCAGCATTTT.

This sequence joins TRBV30 and TRBJ2-4, with 8 bases fitting TRBD2. V was pared by 5 bases and J by 8 bases, with 8 bases of the junction left unmatched. Germline values: CDR1 GTSNPN, CDR2 SVGIG (reference sequence). CDR3 length: 13 amino acids. CDR3 loop: CAWSGGGGHIQYF. The DNA for the CDR3 is TGTGCCTGGTCGGGGGGGGGAGGTCACATTCAGTACTTC.

The J gene is TRBJ2-5, the V gene TRBV15; D uncertain. V lost 2 bases, J lost 5 bases, and 12 bases lay in between. The CDR3 has 14 amino acids. Germline lookup yields CDR1 LNHNV and CDR2 YYDKDF (reference sequence). The CDR3 nucleotides read TGTGCCACCAGCAGAAACTTAGCCGGGGAGACCCAGTACTTC. It specifies CATSRNLAGETQYF.

This sequence joins TRBV30 and TRBJ2-7; D call uncertain. This CDR3 contains 11 residues. V shed 2 bases and J shed 3 bases, with 5 bases lying between them. Germline CDR1 and CDR2: GTSNPN and SVGIG (reference sequence). The CDR3 loop is CAWSFRYEQYF. DNA of the CDR3: TGTGCCTGGAGTTTCCGCTACGAGCAGTACTTC.

The rearrangement links TRBV18 to TRBJ1-1; a possible D gene is TRBD1 (6 bases). CDR1 KGHSH and CDR2 LQKENI come from the germline V gene. Trimming removed 5 bases at V and 4 bases at J, with 11 bases between. The length of the CDR3 is 13 residues. This chain's CDR3 is CASSGDTATEAFF. The DNA of the CDR3 is TGTGCCAGCTCAGGGGACACCGCCACTGAAGCTTTCTTT.

The rearrangement uses TRBV5-1 and TRBJ2-1, with 9 bases lining up with TRBD2. This CDR3 has 22 amino acids. Germline V gene lookup returns CDR1 SGHRS and CDR2 YFSETQ. V gave up 0 bases and J gave up 7 bases; unmatched junction bases: 26. CDR3 sequence reads: CASSLGNRELWIAGVSRNEQFF. The CDR3 coding sequence is TGCGCCAGCAGCTTGGGTAACAGGGAATTATGGATAGCGGGAGTATCTAGGAATGAGCAGTTCTTC.

J is TRBJ1-6 and V is TRBV9; possibly TRBD1 for D (5 bases). CDR1 is SGDLS and CDR2 is YYNGEE in the germline V gene. V lost 0 bases and J 11 bases, leaving 15 bases between the germline ends. The CDR3 extends over 15 amino acids. The CDR3 DNA reads TGTGCCAGCAGCGTAGATGGGCAGGGTGAAACACCCCTCCACTTT. It encodes CASSVDGQGETPLHF.

The chain joins TRBV10-2 to TRBJ2-7; weak D call: TRBD2 (6 bases). Trimming pared 4 bases from V and 4 bases from J, leaving 11 bases between. CDR1 and CDR2 from the germline V gene are WSHSY and SAAADI. The CDR3 has 13 residues. The CDR3 here is CASSGDSGYEQYF. The CDR3 bases are TGCGCCAGCAGTGGTGATAGCGGTTACGAGCAGTACTTC.

The chain couples TRBV9 to TRBJ2-7; TRBD2 matches at 11 bases. Germline CDR1 reads SGDLS; CDR2 reads YYNGEE. The ends lost 2 bases at V and 2 bases at J; junction bases unmatched: 12. The CDR3 covers 18 residues. CDR3 in DNA: TGTGCCAGCAGCGTCGAGGGACTAGCGGCTTCTCTAACCTACGAGCAGTACTTC. Translated: CASSVEGLAASLTYEQYF.

This clone has only a few counts. The chain couples TRBV5-1 to TRBJ2-5; 7 bases map to TRBD2. With V trimmed by 4 bases and J by 1 base, 10 bases remained unmatched. Germline CDR1 and CDR2: SGHRS and YFSETQ. This CDR3 has 16 amino acids. The CDR3, as DNA: TGCGCCAGCAGCCCGGGAGGCGGGGCTATCCAAGAGACCCAGTACTTC. The encoded protein is CASSPGGGAIQETQYF.

This clone was seen a few times. The V gene is TRBV5-4, the J gene TRBJ2-4; TRBD2 is a possible D gene (6 bases). The V gene lost 5 bases and the J gene lost 5 bases, with 14 bases spanning the gap. The CDR3 runs to 14 residues. CDR1 and CDR2 (germline): SGHNT, YYREEE (reference sequence). CDR3 bases: TGTGCCAGCAGTTCGTCGGGGGTTGAAAACATTCAGTACTTC. This sequence encodes CASSSSGVENIQYF.

CDR3 nucleotides: TGTGCCAGCAGCTTGGTTTTTCAGAACACCGGGGAGCTGTTTTTT. This gives the protein CASSLVFQNTGELFF. The chain carries TRBV5-4 and TRBJ2-2, with D unclear. The V gene lost 0 bases and the J gene lost 1 base, with 7 bases spanning the gap. The CDR3 runs to 15 residues. Germline-derived CDR1 and CDR2 are SGHNT and YYREEE (reference sequence).

This chain connects TRBV5-4 to TRBJ2-1, with 15 bases aligning to TRBD2. CDR1 is SGHNT and CDR2 is YYREEE in the germline V gene (reference sequence). The junction had 9 bases not matched to a gene; V was cut back by 4 bases and J by 7 bases. The CDR3 consists of 17 residues. For the CDR3, the DNA is TGTGCCAGCAGCATACGGACTAGCGGGAGGGCCGTGAATGAGCAGTTCTTC. Encoded protein: CASSIRTSGRAVNEQFF.

The gene calls are TRBV30 and TRBJ2-1; D uncertain. V lost 4 bases, J lost 3 bases, and 7 bases lay in between. Germline V gene data show CDR1 as GTSNPN and CDR2 as SVGIG (reference sequence). This CDR3 is built from 12 residues. CDR3 sequence: CAWNSGYNEQFF. The CDR3 bases are TGTGCCTGGAACAGTGGCTACAATGAGCAGTTCTTC.

The V gene is TRBV9, the J gene TRBJ1-1; no clear D. CDR3 length: 13 residues. The V gene's germline CDR1 is SGDLS and CDR2 YYNGEE. V lost 0 bases to trimming and J lost 3 bases, with 6 bases between them. CDR3 amino acids: CASSVGSYTEAFF. The CDR3 DNA is TGTGCCAGCAGCGTAGGTTCGTACACTGAAGCTTTCTTT.

CDR3 bases: TGTGCCAGCATCCAGGGCAGAAACACTGAAGCTTTCTTT. This codes for CASIQGRNTEAFF. The gene calls are TRBV6-1 and TRBJ1-1, with a weak D call TRBD1 (5 bases). The V gene's germline CDR1 is MNHNS and CDR2 SASEGT. The CDR3 totals 13 residues. Between the trimmed V and J ends, which lost 7 bases and 2 bases, there was a span of 11 bases.

The chain couples TRBV10-3 to TRBJ2-7; 11 positions agree with TRBD1. Germline lookup yields CDR1 ENHRY and CDR2 SYGVKD. There are 13 residues in the CDR3. V lost 3 bases, J lost 12 bases, and 7 bases stayed unmatched. CDR3 sequence reads: CAISEPGTGGTYF. CDR3 bases: TGTGCCATCAGTGAACCCGGGACAGGGGGGACGTACTTC.

V gene TRBV6-5 combines with J gene TRBJ2-1; 9 bases align to TRBD1. V was pared by 6 bases and J by 4 bases, with 7 bases of the junction left unmatched. This CDR3 has 15 amino acids. Germline V CDR1 and CDR2: MNHEY, SVGAGI. CDR3 sequence reads: CASRHGTGNYNEQFF. CDR3 coding DNA: TGTGCCAGCAGACACGGGACAGGGAATTACAATGAGCAGTTCTTC.

The J gene is TRBJ1-1, the V gene TRBV25-1; D perhaps matches TRBD1 (5 bases). CDR3 length: 16 residues. Germline V CDR1 and CDR2: MGHDK, SYGVNS. The V end lost 1 base, the J end lost 1 base, and 13 bases lay between the germline ends. The CDR3 reads CASSEFSGQTNTEAFF. The CDR3 DNA sequence: TGTGCCAGCAGTGAATTTTCAGGACAAACGAACACTGAAGCTTTCTTT.

The rearrangement links TRBV4-3 to TRBJ1-4; D not certain. Germline V gene sequence: CDR1 LGHNA, CDR2 YSLEER. This CDR3 contains 16 residues. Trimming cost V 0 bases and J 0 bases, with 8 bases left between them. CDR3 sequence (DNA): TGCGCCAGCAGCCAAGATCGGGTAACAACTAATGAAAAACTGTTTTTT. Protein: CASSQDRVTTNEKLFF.

The sample holds a few counts of this clone. The rearrangement links TRBV11-2 to TRBJ1-2; no reliable D call. V was clipped by 5 bases and J by 6 bases, with 13 bases between them. The CDR3 totals 13 residues. Germline V gene lookup returns CDR1 SGHAT and CDR2 FQNNGV. DNA for the CDR3: TGTGCCAGCAGCCCGGGAGTGCGCAATGGCTACACCTTC. Amino acids: CASSPGVRNGYTF.

The chain has TRBV9 and TRBJ1-2, with no clear D. V lost 0 bases, J lost 7 bases, and 16 bases lay in between. Per germline, CDR1 SGDLS and CDR2 YYNGEE. This CDR3 has 15 amino acids. CDR3 loop: CASSVGIREGPGYTF. The CDR3 nucleotides are TGTGCCAGCAGCGTAGGTATCCGGGAGGGCCCTGGCTACACCTTC.

The chain employs TRBV30 and TRBJ2-1; 9 bases map to TRBD1. CDR1 is GTSNPN and CDR2 is SVGIG in the germline V gene (reference sequence). Losses at the gene ends were 4 bases for V and 7 bases for J; bases not matched to a gene: 8. CDR3 size: 14 residues. CDR3 amino acids: CAWKGQGPFNEQFF. DNA for the CDR3: TGTGCCTGGAAGGGACAGGGACCGTTTAATGAGCAGTTCTTC.

This clone has only one observation. This chain uses TRBV28 with TRBJ1-1, with D tentatively TRBD1 (6 bases). The CDR3 contains 14 residues. Germline V gene sequence: CDR1 MDHEN, CDR2 SYDVKM. Trimming removed 5 bases from V and 4 bases from J, with 14 bases in between. CDR3 residues: CASSPGGRGTEAFF. The CDR3 DNA follows: TGTGCCAGCAGTCCAGGCGGCAGGGGCACTGAAGCTTTCTTT.